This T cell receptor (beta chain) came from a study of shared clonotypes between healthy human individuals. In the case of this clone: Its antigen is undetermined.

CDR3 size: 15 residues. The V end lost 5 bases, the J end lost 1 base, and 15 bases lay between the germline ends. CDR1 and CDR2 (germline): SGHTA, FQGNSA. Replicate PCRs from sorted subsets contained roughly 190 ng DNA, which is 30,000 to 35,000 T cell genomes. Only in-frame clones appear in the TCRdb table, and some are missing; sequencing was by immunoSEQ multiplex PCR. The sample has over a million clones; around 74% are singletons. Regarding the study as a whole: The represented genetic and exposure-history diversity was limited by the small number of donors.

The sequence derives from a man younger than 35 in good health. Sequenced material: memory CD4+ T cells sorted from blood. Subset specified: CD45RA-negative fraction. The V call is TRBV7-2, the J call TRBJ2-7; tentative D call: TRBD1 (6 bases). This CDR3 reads CASSLDSTSSYEQYF. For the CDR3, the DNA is TGTGCCAGCAGCCTGGACAGCACTTCTTCCTACGAGCAGTACTTC.